Presented here are 22 T cell receptor beta chains from one specimen sequenced in a study of T cell clones after liver transplantation. TCRdb keeps only in-frame clones here, not all; method: immunoSEQ multiplex PCR. The repertoire has about 45,000 clones, around 83% of them found once; the top ten carry 2% to 2.5%. Sample: CD4+ T cells from blood, taken 24 months after liver transplant. All receptors come from a human patient who received a liver transplant. Some of the T cells might come from the graft donor.

The V gene is TRBV7-7, the J gene TRBJ2-2; 9 bases match TRBD1. This CDR3 has 16 residues. Losses at the gene ends were 5 bases for V and 4 bases for J; bases not matched to a gene: 8. Looked up from germline, CDR1 is SSHAT and CDR2 is FNYEAQ (reference sequence). The CDR3 DNA sequence: TGTGCCAGCAGCCTAGGGACAGGGTTCGGCACCGGGGAGCTGTTTTTT. Protein: CASSLGTGFGTGELFF.

The chain links TRBV28 to TRBJ2-5; D gene ambiguous. Trimming removed 3 bases at V and 5 bases at J, with 10 bases between. CDR1 is MDHEN, CDR2 SYDVKM, per germline. The CDR3 totals 13 residues. The CDR3 loop is CASSFGIRETQYF. As DNA, the CDR3 is TGTGCCAGCAGTTTTGGCATACGGGAGACCCAGTACTTC.

The rearrangement joins TRBV6-6 to TRBJ1-1, with TRBD1 matching 8 bases. CDR1 is MNHNY and CDR2 is SVGAGI in the germline V gene (reference sequence). The length of the CDR3 is 15 residues. Unmatched junction bases numbered 11, after V lost 6 bases and J lost 5 bases. CDR3 in amino acids: CASSIARGLRTEAFF. In nucleotides, the CDR3 is TGTGCCAGCAGCATTGCCAGGGGGCTCAGAACTGAAGCTTTCTTT.

The chain joins TRBV7-2 to TRBJ1-5; D gene uncertain. Trimming removed 7 bases from V and 7 bases from J, with 17 bases in between. The CDR3 is 14 residues long. Germline V gene lookup returns CDR1 SGHTA and CDR2 FQGNSA. CDR3 loop: CASTPGRSSQPQHF. DNA for the CDR3: TGTGCCAGCACCCCAGGACGGAGCTCACAGCCCCAGCATTTT. The complete variable domain, with remaining parts taken from reference TRBV7-2 and TRBJ1-5, reads GAGVSQSPSNKVTEKGKDVELRCDPISGHTALYWYRQSLGQGLEFLIYFQGNSAPDKSGLPSDRFSAERTGGSVSTLTIQRTQQEDSAVYLCASTPGRSSQPQHFGDGTRLSIL.

The chain recombines TRBV7-8 with TRBJ2-5; D is possibly TRBD1 (5 bases). There are 12 residues in the CDR3. The V end lost 6 bases, the J end lost 2 bases, and 7 bases lay between the germline ends. Germline V gene lookup returns CDR1 SGHVS and CDR2 FQNEAQ. The CDR3 protein is CASRTVQETQYF. The CDR3 DNA reads as TGTGCCAGCAGGACAGTACAAGAGACCCAGTACTTC.

V usage is TRBV4-2 and J usage is TRBJ1-2; TRBD1 matches at 10 bases. There are 15 residues in the CDR3. Germline lookup yields CDR1 LGHNA and CDR2 YNFKEQ. Germline trimming cut 1 base from V and 6 bases from J; bases unmatched to any gene: 5. Here the CDR3 reads CASSQGTGTGDGYTF. The CDR3, as DNA: TGTGCCAGCAGCCAAGGGACCGGGACAGGGGATGGCTACACCTTC.

The chain has TRBV29-1 and TRBJ2-1; 14 bases map to TRBD2. The CDR3 is 15 amino acids. The V gene's germline CDR1 is SQVTM and CDR2 ANQGSEA. Losses at the gene ends were 4 bases for V and 9 bases for J; bases not matched to a gene: 8. The CDR3 spells CSVVPTSGRGSEQFF. CDR3 DNA: TGCAGCGTTGTCCCGACTAGCGGGAGGGGAAGTGAGCAGTTCTTC.

The chain combines TRBV18 with TRBJ1-3, with D possibly matching TRBD1 (6 bases). Germline CDR1 and CDR2: KGHSH and LQKENI. V shed 6 bases and J shed 0 bases, with 12 bases lying between them. This CDR3 region has 15 residues. The CDR3 is CASSPEGVSGNTIYF. CDR3 nucleotides: TGTGCCAGCTCGCCGGAGGGGGTCTCTGGAAACACCATATATTTT.

This rearrangement joins TRBV9 to TRBJ2-2; 13 bases are shared with TRBD2. The CDR3 covers 16 residues. Germline-derived CDR1 and CDR2 are SGDLS and YYNGEE. The junction had 6 bases not matched to a gene; V was cut back by 3 bases and J by 7 bases. DNA for the CDR3: TGTGCCAGCAGCGCCCGACTAGCGGGAGGCGTCGGGGAGCTGTTTTTT. This gives the protein CASSARLAGGVGELFF.

The genes are TRBV18 and TRBJ2-2; 7 positions agree with TRBD2. The CDR3 has 17 residues. Germline values: CDR1 KGHSH, CDR2 LQKENI. V lost 4 bases, J lost 8 bases, and 16 bases stayed unmatched. In nucleotides, the CDR3 is TGTGCCAGCTCACGCACATCTAGCGGCCTAAAGGTGGGGGAGCTGTTTTTT. Protein: CASSRTSSGLKVGELFF.

V and J are TRBV7-7 and TRBJ2-3, with TRBD2 matching over 13 bases. The CDR3 has 18 residues. In germline, CDR1 is SSHAT, CDR2 FNYEAQ (reference sequence). The V segment lost 4 bases and the J segment 1 base; nucleotides outside the gene matches: 8. CDR3 in DNA: TGTGCCAGCAGCTCTGGGACTAGCGGGGTGCTGGGCACAGATACGCAGTATTTT. Translating it yields CASSSGTSGVLGTDTQYF. Variable domain in full (rest from reference TRBV7-7 and TRBJ2-3): GAGVSQSPRYKVTKRGQDVTLRCDPISSHATLYWYQQALGQGPEFLTYFNYEAQPDKSGLPSDRFSAERPEGSISTLTIQRTEQRDSAMYRCASSSGTSGVLGTDTQYFGPGTRLTVL.

V gene TRBV7-2 combines with J gene TRBJ2-7; perhaps TRBD1 as D (5 bases). Germline CDR1 is SGHTA and CDR2 is FQGNSA. This CDR3 spans 13 amino acids. Trimming shortened V by 2 bases and J by 4 bases, and 9 bases separated the two germline ends. Here the CDR3 reads CASSLRQLYEQYF. CDR3 bases: TGTGCCAGCAGCTTAAGACAGCTTTACGAGCAGTACTTC.

V and J are TRBV28 and TRBJ1-2, with D unresolved. V lost 5 bases, J lost 3 bases, and 10 bases lay in between. From germline, CDR1 is MDHEN and CDR2 SYDVKM. The CDR3 contains 13 residues. CDR3 region: CASSTLPDYGYTF. In DNA, the CDR3 is TGTGCCAGCAGTACCCTGCCCGACTATGGCTACACCTTC.

This rearrangement joins TRBV6-6 to TRBJ2-3; 10 bases align to TRBD2. Per the germline V gene, CDR1 is MNHNY and CDR2 is SVGAGI (reference sequence). J was trimmed by 4 bases and V by 6 bases; bases with no gene match: 7. This CDR3 has 15 amino acids. CDR3 amino acids: CASRLSSGRSDTQYF. The CDR3 region has the DNA TGTGCCAGCAGGCTTTCTAGCGGGAGATCAGATACGCAGTATTTT.

The chain combines TRBV14 with TRBJ1-2; TRBD1 is a possible D gene (6 bases). Trimming took 7 bases from V and 8 from J, leaving 20 bases between them. CDR3 size: 14 residues. Germline assignment: CDR1 SGHDN and CDR2 FVKESK. The CDR3 sequence is CASNQGPPGGGYTF. CDR3 DNA sequence: TGTGCCAGCAATCAGGGGCCCCCGGGAGGAGGCTACACCTTC.

J is TRBJ2-5 and V is TRBV7-2; 12 bases map to TRBD2. J gave up 5 bases and V 5 bases, and 12 bases lay outside the gene matches. Germline V gives CDR1 SGHTA, CDR2 FQGNSA. The CDR3 length is 17 residues. For the CDR3, the DNA is TGTGCCAGCAGCCCAAAGGGTCTAGCGGGAGGGCTGGAGACCCAGTACTTC. Its translation: CASSPKGLAGGLETQYF.

The rearrangement links TRBV25-1 to TRBJ1-1; D is unresolved. The CDR3 extends over 13 amino acids. Germline V CDR1 and CDR2: MGHDK, SYGVNS. V was cut by 4 bases and J by 1 base, with 7 bases left in between. DNA for the CDR3: TGTGCCAGCAGTGGTATCCCGAACACTGAAGCTTTCTTT. Protein: CASSGIPNTEAFF.

The rearrangement uses TRBV30 and TRBJ1-5; maybe TRBD1 (5 bases). Germline CDR1 GTSNPN, CDR2 SVGIG (reference sequence). The CDR3 contains 15 residues. Trimming stripped 2 bases from V and 4 bases from J, with 15 bases between. In nucleotides, the CDR3 is TGTGCCTGGAGTCCCCCCCCGGGACGGAATCAGCCCCAGCATTTT. It encodes CAWSPPPGRNQPQHF.

The chain uses TRBV27 and TRBJ1-5; 12 bases line up with TRBD1. The junction had 8 bases not matched to a gene; V was cut back by 2 bases and J by 6 bases. CDR3 size: 17 residues. Germline lookup yields CDR1 MNHEY and CDR2 SMNVEV (reference sequence). For the CDR3, the DNA is TGTGCCAGCAGTTTAAAGTTGGGACAGGGGGCAGGTCAGCCCCAGCATTTT. It specifies CASSLKLGQGAGQPQHF.

V gene TRBV28 combines with J gene TRBJ1-4; 9 bases align to TRBD1. Germline-derived CDR1 and CDR2 are MDHEN and SYDVKM. Unmatched junction bases numbered 13, after V lost 6 bases and J lost 8 bases. This CDR3 has 16 amino acids. CDR3 bases: TGTGCCAGCAGCCAAACTTTGACAGGGGGGGCGGAAAAACTGTTTTTT. Its protein product is CASSQTLTGGAEKLFF.

J is TRBJ2-2 and V is TRBV6-1; TRBD2 aligns across 8 bases. With V trimmed by 4 bases and J by 1 base, 2 bases remained unmatched. The germline V gene encodes CDR1 MNHNS and CDR2 SASEGT. The CDR3 is 15 residues long. CDR3 amino acids: CASSGLAWNTGELFF. In DNA, the CDR3 is TGTGCCAGCAGTGGACTAGCGTGGAACACCGGGGAGCTGTTTTTT.

The chain combines TRBV28 with TRBJ1-3; 7 bases line up with TRBD1. The CDR3 contains 18 residues. V lost 3 bases, J lost 1 base, and 12 bases stayed unmatched. CDR1 is MDHEN and CDR2 is SYDVKM in the germline V gene. The CDR3 here is CASSLGQGGVVSGNTIYF. DNA of the CDR3: TGTGCCAGCAGTTTGGGCCAGGGGGGGGTGGTTTCTGGAAACACCATATATTTT.